Below are 16 T cell receptor beta chains sequenced from a single sample in a study of shared clonotypes between healthy human individuals. Using immunoSEQ multiplex PCR, the repertoire was profiled, and TCRdb retains in-frame clones only, with some absent. The sample holds roughly 1,500,000 clones; 95% to 99% are singletons and the top ten take 0.45%. Sequencing used naive CD4+ T cells sorted from blood. The subset was: CD45RA+ positively selected. These TCRs come from a man younger than 45 in good health.

This sequence joins TRBV19 and TRBJ2-1, with 7 bases that match TRBD2. This CDR3 region has 16 residues. Trimming cost V 10 bases and J 2 bases; bases outside gene matches: 14. Germline lookup yields CDR1 LNHDA and CDR2 SQIVND (reference sequence). CDR3 loop: CATGGESGIAYNEQFF. The CDR3, as DNA: TGTGCCACCGGAGGCGAAAGCGGGATCGCCTACAATGAGCAGTTCTTC.

V gene TRBV7-2 combines with J gene TRBJ2-7, with 9 bases that match TRBD2. The CDR3 is 14 amino acids. Germline CDR1 SGHTA, CDR2 FQGNSA. Unmatched junction bases numbered 14, after V lost 5 bases and J lost 12 bases. The CDR3 here is CASSPPFSGSSWYF. The CDR3 region has the DNA TGTGCCAGCAGCCCCCCTTTTAGCGGGAGTAGTTGGTACTTC.

This rearrangement joins TRBV18 to TRBJ2-1; TRBD1 agrees at 11 bases. V lost 7 bases to trimming and J lost 8 bases; unmatched junction nucleotides: 4. Looked up from germline, CDR1 is KGHSH and CDR2 is LQKENI. This CDR3 is built from 13 residues. The CDR3 nucleotides are TGTGCCAGCTTAGGACAGGGGGCACATGAGCAGTTCTTC. Amino acid sequence: CASLGQGAHEQFF. The full variable domain, with the rest looked up from reference TRBV18 and TRBJ2-1, is NAGVMQNPRHLVRRRGQEARLRCSPMKGHSHVYWYRQLPEEGLKFMVYLQKENIIDESGMPKERFSAEFPKEGPSILRIQQVVRGDSAAYFCASLGQGAHEQFFGPGTRLTVL.

The rearrangement uses TRBV5-6 and TRBJ1-5; D is undetermined. From germline, CDR1 is SGHDT and CDR2 YYEEEE. This CDR3 spans 16 amino acids. The V and J ends lost 3 bases and 7 bases respectively, with 20 bases between them. The CDR3 loop reads CASSSDPTNINQPQHF. As DNA, the CDR3 is TGTGCCAGCAGCTCCGACCCAACCAACATAAACCAGCCCCAGCATTTT.

This clone was seen once. The CDR3 reads CASSPGRQQFF. CDR3 sequence (DNA): TGTGCCAGCTCACCAGGGCGGCAGCAGTTCTTC. The chain carries TRBV18 and TRBJ2-1; D remains ambiguous. The germline V and J ends were trimmed by 2 bases and 11 bases, with 7 bases remaining between them. Germline CDR1 and CDR2: KGHSH and LQKENI. The CDR3 spans 11 residues.

The chain is built from TRBV9 and TRBJ2-5; D not resolved. Per the germline V gene, CDR1 is SGDLS and CDR2 is YYNGEE. V lost 6 bases and J lost 1, with 16 bases in between. This CDR3 has 15 residues. The CDR3 region has the DNA TGTGCCAGCACTCCCGGTGTTTGGGCCCAAGAGACCCAGTACTTC. This codes for CASTPGVWAQETQYF.

The chain recombines TRBV21-1 with TRBJ2-1; the table names TRBD2, a call not compared with the DNA. TRBV21-1 is labeled a pseudogene. The CDR3 totals 19 residues. The CDR3 DNA reads TGTGCCAGCAGCAAAGCGCGACTAGCGGGAGTCTATTACTACAATGAGCAGTTCTTC. It is translated as CASSKARLAGVYYYNEQFF.

The chain joins TRBV18 to TRBJ2-5; D perhaps matches TRBD1 (6 bases). V dropped 3 bases and J dropped 2 bases, with 22 bases sitting between them. The CDR3 has 18 residues. Germline CDR1 reads KGHSH; CDR2 reads LQKENI. Written as DNA, the CDR3 is TGTGCCAGCTCACCTAGGCGAGGTGAGACAGGACTTCAAGAGACCCAGTACTTC. This translates into CASSPRRGETGLQETQYF.

This clone was observed a single time. The V gene is TRBV13, the J gene TRBJ2-5, with D perhaps TRBD1 (5 bases). V dropped 5 bases and J dropped 4 bases, with 20 bases sitting between them. CDR1 and CDR2 (germline): PRHDT, FYEKMQ (reference sequence). This CDR3 is 16 amino acids long. The CDR3 sequence is CASSVRKWAGRETQYF. For the CDR3, the DNA is TGTGCCAGCAGCGTCAGAAAATGGGCAGGGCGAGAGACCCAGTACTTC.

The J gene is TRBJ2-5, the V gene TRBV5-4, with no clear D. The V and J ends lost 2 bases and 6 bases respectively, with 8 bases between them. Germline V gene data show CDR1 as SGHNT and CDR2 as YYREEE (reference sequence). The CDR3 is 12 residues long. The CDR3 region is CASSFDSQTQYF. As DNA, the CDR3 is TGTGCCAGCAGCTTCGATTCCCAGACCCAGTACTTC.

The chain's CDR3 is CASSYSRALDGYTF. For the CDR3, the DNA is TGTGCCAGCAGTTACTCTCGGGCACTTGATGGCTACACCTTC. J is TRBJ1-2 and V is TRBV6-6; no reliable D call. The CDR3 length is 14 residues. V shed 0 bases and J shed 6 bases, with 11 bases lying between them. Looked up from germline, CDR1 is MNHNY and CDR2 is SVGAGI (reference sequence).

This sequence joins TRBV29-1 and TRBJ1-4; D is perhaps TRBD1 (5 bases). The CDR3 covers 12 residues. V was pared by 7 bases and J by 8 bases, with 14 bases between. The germline gives CDR1 SQVTM, CDR2 ANQGSEA. As DNA, the CDR3 is TGCAGCGGGGGGGGATTGAACGAAAAACTGTTTTTT. Translating it yields CSGGGLNEKLFF.

A word on this clone: An end of the junction differs from the germline gene, which may be a read error. V usage is TRBV2 and J usage is TRBJ1-2, with D possibly matching TRBD1 (6 bases). The germline gives CDR1 SNHLY, CDR2 FYNNEI. This CDR3 has 15 amino acids. CDR3 sequence (DNA): TGTGCCAGCAGGGAAGGTGCAGGGGAGGACTATGGCTACACCTTC. It codes for CASREGAGEDYGYTF.

The rearrangement links TRBV19 to TRBJ2-6; D gene uncertain. The V and J ends lost 3 bases and 4 bases respectively, with 16 bases between them. CDR1 is LNHDA and CDR2 is SQIVND in the germline V gene (reference sequence). CDR3 length: 17 amino acids. CDR3 DNA: TGTGCCAGTAGTATGCCGGCAGGCTGGCTGGGGGCCAACGTCCTGACTTTC. It codes for CASSMPAGWLGANVLTF.

The V gene is TRBV5-1, the J gene TRBJ1-1; D possibly corresponds to TRBD1 (5 bases). In germline, CDR1 is SGHRS, CDR2 YFSETQ. The CDR3 contains 11 residues. V was pared by 5 bases and J by 8 bases, with 10 bases between. The chain's CDR3 is CASRRDGEAFF. Written as DNA, the CDR3 is TGCGCCAGCAGGCGGGACGGCGAAGCTTTCTTT. Drawing the rest from reference TRBV5-1 and TRBJ1-1, the complete variable domain is KAGVTQTPRYLIKTRGQQVTLSCSPISGHRSVSWYQQTPGQGLQFLFEYFSETQRNKGNFPGRFSGRQFSNSRSEMNVSTLELGDSALYLCASRRDGEAFFGQGTRLTVV.

In the case of this clone: Other nucleotide sequences from this sample produce the same CDR3. The V call is TRBV5-1, the J call TRBJ1-2; weak D call: TRBD1 (5 bases). The CDR3 length is 14 residues. Trimming pared 1 base from V and 4 bases from J, leaving 11 bases between. The germline V gene encodes CDR1 SGHRS and CDR2 YFSETQ. CDR3 coding DNA: TGCGCCAGCAGCTTGCAGGGATTGGGCTATGGCTACACCTTC. This encodes CASSLQGLGYGYTF.